A selection of T cell receptor beta chains follows, all from one sample in a study of cytomegalovirus exposure and HLA in healthy donors. Assay: immunoSEQ multiplex PCR; the TCRdb copy retains only in-frame clones and omits some. The table lists about 120,000 clones, more than 75% of them singletons. Sequenced sample: PBMCs. These receptors were collected from a woman under 30 in good health and CMV-seropositive. Both conserved end residues are part of each CDR3. A D gene is named only where the DNA matches it firmly. A clone size is listed for some rows: how often the clone was seen (once, few, many), or a class if it is expanded.

D	size	V	J	CDR3	DNA
NA	NA	TRBV29-1	TRBJ1-2	CSVEEAPYGYTF	TGCAGCGTTGAAGAGGCCCCCTATGGCTACACCTTC
NA	NA	TRBV5-1	TRBJ1-6	CASSFRETRGNSPLHF	TGCGCCAGCAGCTTCCGGGAGACCAGAGGGAATTCACCCCTCCACTTT
NA	NA	TRBV6-5	TRBJ2-7	CASSPGISYEQYF	TGTGCCAGCAGTCCGGGGATCTCCTACGAGCAGTACTTC
TRBD1	NA	TRBV30	TRBJ2-3	CAWSETGTDLGPQYF	TGTGCCTGGAGCGAGACCGGGACAGACCTTGGTCCGCAGTATTTT
NA	NA	TRBV5-6	TRBJ1-6	CASSAEGGAVSPLHF	TGTGCCAGCAGCGCGGAGGGGGGGGCGGTTTCACCCCTCCACTTT
NA	once	TRBV4-1	TRBJ1-1	CASSQLTGMNTEAFF	TGCGCCAGCAGCCAACTGACAGGAATGAACACTGAAGCTTTCTTT
NA	NA	TRBV9	TRBJ1-1	CASSVGGGTNTEAFF	TGTGCCAGCAGCGTAGGTGGGGGGACGAACACTGAAGCTTTCTTT
NA	NA	TRBV2	TRBJ1-5	CASSTVSRGQPQHF	TGTGCCAGCAGTACGGTCTCGCGGGGGCAGCCCCAGCATTTT
NA	NA	TRBV27	TRBJ2-7	CASIHRVTNEQYF	TGTGCCAGCATTCACAGGGTAACCAACGAGCAGTACTTC
NA	NA	TRBV19	TRBJ1-5	CASSIVGLGNQPQHF	TGTGCCAGTAGTATAGTAGGACTAGGCAATCAGCCCCAGCATTTT
NA	NA	TRBV9	TRBJ1-4	CASSVGSARNEKLFF	TGTGCCAGCAGCGTAGGGTCAGCCAGGAATGAAAAACTGTTTTTT
TRBD2	NA	TRBV29-1	TRBJ2-1	CSVAGASGTYNEQFF	TGCAGCGTCGCGGGGGCTAGCGGGACCTACAATGAGCAGTTCTTC
TRBD1	once	TRBV19	TRBJ2-2	CASRGQSLRSGELFF	TGTGCCAGTAGGGGACAGTCCCTCAGGTCGGGGGAGCTGTTTTTT
TRBD1	once	TRBV5-6	TRBJ2-1	CASSWETGGDEQFF	TGTGCCAGCAGCTGGGAAACAGGGGGCGATGAGCAGTTCTTC